This entry lists 14 T cell receptor beta chains sequenced from one sample in a study of human T cells and chemical hapten exposure. In TCRdb, the RACE reads were re-called with MiXCR into one record per CDR3 protein. This table has more than 150,000 distinct CDR3 sequences, about 14% appearing once. Sample time point: patch test 1, 2 weeks after DPC sensitization. Specified treatment: therapeutic diphenylcyclopropenone sensitization with weekly scalp DPC. This sample comprised whole blood, obtained in connection with sensitization to the hapten diphenylcyclopropenone (DPC). The receptors derive from a woman in her thirties with alopecia areata. Some clones in this sample may be carry-over from other donors' samples.

The chain carries TRBV12-3 or TRBV12-4 and TRBJ1-5; no firm D call. This CDR3 spans 14 amino acids. V was shortened by 4 bases and J by 1 base, with 8 bases between the two germline ends. The CDR3 loop reads CASSSTRSNQPQHF. Written as DNA, the CDR3 is TGTGCCAGCAGTTCAACACGGAGCAATCAGCCCCAGCATTTT.

This clonotype was seen ten or more times. The chain is built from TRBV5-6 and TRBJ1-1; the D is unclear. The V and J ends lost 2 bases and 0 bases respectively, with 11 bases between them. The germline V gene has CDR1 SGHDT and CDR2 YYEEEE. There are 15 residues in the CDR3. The CDR3 sequence: CASSFNSKLNTEAFF. The DNA for the CDR3 is TGTGCCAGCAGCTTCAACAGCAAGCTGAACACTGAAGCTTTCTTT.

The chain has TRBV7-9 and TRBJ2-5; unclear D gene. The germline CDR1 and CDR2 sequences are SEHNR and FQNEAQ (reference sequence). This CDR3 region has 14 residues. The V end lost 7 bases, the J end lost 4 bases, and 16 bases lay between the germline ends. CDR3 in DNA: TGTGCCAGCACCGGCCCTGGCGGTCGAGAGACCCAGTACTTC. Protein: CASTGPGGRETQYF. Together with reference TRBV7-9 and TRBJ2-5, the CDR3 gives the full variable domain: DTGVSQNPRHKITKRGQNVTFRCDPISEHNRLYWYRQTLGQGPEFLTYFQNEAQLEKSRLLSDRFSAERPKGSFSTLEIQRTEQGDSAMYLCASTGPGGRETQYFGPGTRLLVL.

Here the CDR3 reads CASSTPVSGRVYEQYF. The CDR3 nucleotides read TGTGCCAGCAGTACCCCAGTTAGCGGGAGGGTCTACGAGCAGTACTTC. The chain has TRBV28 and TRBJ2-7, with 11 nucleotides matching TRBD2. Germline V gene sequence: CDR1 MDHEN, CDR2 SYDVKM. This CDR3 contains 16 residues. V was clipped by 5 bases and J by 3 bases; unmatched bases: 9. The full variable domain, in which reference TRBV28 and TRBJ2-7 provide the parts outside the CDR3, is DVKVTQSSRYLVKRTGEKVFLECVQDMDHENMFWYRQDPGLGLRLIYFSYDVKMKEKGDIPEGYSVSREKKERFSLILESASTNQTSMYLCASSTPVSGRVYEQYFGPGTRLTVT.

This clonotype was seen at least ten times. The chain employs TRBV3-1 and TRBJ2-7; no definite D call. This CDR3 has 12 amino acids. The germline V and J ends were trimmed by 1 base and 0 bases, with 1 base remaining between them. The germline V gene encodes CDR1 LGHDT and CDR2 YNNKEL (reference sequence). The CDR3 DNA reads as TGTGCCAGCAGCCAAGCCTCCTACGAGCAGTACTTC. Translation: CASSQASYEQYF.

This chain links TRBV5-5 with TRBJ2-3, with D possibly matching TRBD2 (5 bases). V gave up 1 base and J gave up 5 bases, with 17 bases separating them. CDR3 length: 16 residues. Germline values: CDR1 SGHKS, CDR2 YYEKEE (reference sequence). The CDR3 DNA is TGTGCCAGCAGCTTGAGTACCCGAGGAGGTAGAGATACGCAGTATTTT. Translation: CASSLSTRGGRDTQYF. Based on the CDR3 plus reference TRBV5-5 and TRBJ2-3, the full variable domain is DAGVTQSPTHLIKTRGQQVTLRCSPISGHKSVSWYQQVLGQGPQFIFQYYEKEERGRGNFPDRFSARQFPNYSSELNVNALLLGDSALYLCASSLSTRGGRDTQYFGPGTRLTVL.

Only a few counts were recorded for this clonotype. The chain links TRBV18 to TRBJ2-7; tentatively, D is TRBD2 (5 bases). Germline loops: CDR1 KGHSH, CDR2 LQKENI. V was pared by 2 bases and J by 6 bases, with 14 bases between. The CDR3 has 14 amino acids. The CDR3: CASSPGSPRIEQYF. In nucleotides, the CDR3 is TGTGCCAGCTCACCAGGGAGCCCTAGGATCGAGCAGTACTTC. Using reference TRBV18 and TRBJ2-7 for the parts outside the CDR3, the full variable domain is NAGVMQNPRHLVRRRGQEARLRCSPMKGHSHVYWYRQLPEEGLKFMVYLQKENIIDESGMPKERFSAEFPKEGPSILRIQQVVRGDSAAYFCASSPGSPRIEQYFGPGTRLTVT.

This clonotype was seen at least ten times. CDR3 in DNA: TGTGCCAGCAGCTTGGTTAGGGGCAACTATGGCTACACCTTC. As protein: CASSLVRGNYGYTF. The chain is built from TRBV7-2 and TRBJ1-2; D is perhaps TRBD1 (5 bases). This CDR3 comprises 14 residues. Germline V gene sequence: CDR1 SGHTA, CDR2 FQGNSA. Trimming cost V 3 bases and J 2 bases, with 10 bases left between them. The full variable domain, its missing parts supplied by reference TRBV7-2 and TRBJ1-2, is GAGVSQSPSNKVTEKGKDVELRCDPISGHTALYWYRQSLGQGLEFLIYFQGNSAPDKSGLPSDRFSAERTGGSVSTLTIQRTQQEDSAVYLCASSLVRGNYGYTFGSGTRLTVV.

This clonotype showed up just a few times. V is TRBV7-6 and J is TRBJ2-5, with 7 bases identical to TRBD1. Per the germline V gene, CDR1 is SGHVS and CDR2 is FNYEAQ. The ends lost 4 bases at V and 0 bases at J; junction bases unmatched: 5. This CDR3 comprises 15 residues. DNA of the CDR3: TGTGCCAGCAGCTATCGAGGGGGCGACCAAGAGACCCAGTACTTC. The encoded protein is CASSYRGGDQETQYF.

Only a few counts were recorded for this clonotype. This sequence joins TRBV2 and TRBJ1-1; 9 positions agree with TRBD1. Germline assignment: CDR1 SNHLY and CDR2 FYNNEI. The CDR3 has 14 residues. Germline trimming cut 6 bases from V and 3 bases from J; bases unmatched to any gene: 5. CDR3 residues: CASRDRGEDTEAFF. As DNA, the CDR3 is TGTGCCAGCAGGGACAGGGGTGAGGACACTGAAGCTTTCTTT.

The chain links TRBV18 to TRBJ2-3; a possible D gene is TRBD2 (5 bases). Germline values: CDR1 KGHSH, CDR2 LQKENI. The CDR3 has 14 residues. Trimming left V 2 bases short and J 3 bases short, with 9 bases between. The CDR3 loop reads CASSPFRGTDTQYF. The CDR3 DNA follows: TGTGCCAGCTCACCATTTCGGGGAACAGATACGCAGTATTTT.

This clonotype has at least ten counts. V and J are TRBV29-1 and TRBJ2-1, with a weak D call TRBD2 (6 bases). Trimming removed 2 bases at V and 6 bases at J, with 14 bases between. Germline V gene data show CDR1 as SQVTM and CDR2 as ANQGSEA. CDR3 length: 14 amino acids. Here the CDR3 DNA reads TGCAGCGTTGAAACGGGGGTGGTGGGCAATGAGCAGTTCTTC. Translated, it gives CSVETGVVGNEQFF.

This clonotype was seen more than once but under ten times. The chain has TRBV7-8 and TRBJ2-1, with 7 bases matching TRBD2. V gave up 4 bases and J gave up 9 bases; unmatched junction bases: 12. The CDR3 totals 15 residues. CDR1 and CDR2 (germline): SGHVS, FQNEAQ. The chain's CDR3 is CASSSGVAGLSEQFF. CDR3 nucleotides: TGTGCCAGCAGCTCCGGGGTAGCGGGCCTCAGTGAGCAGTTCTTC.

The chain is built from TRBV12-3 or TRBV12-4 and TRBJ2-7; D gene unclear. V was clipped by 1 base and J by 0 bases, with 10 bases between them. CDR3 length equals 15 residues. The CDR3 DNA is TGTGCCAGCAGTTTAGGTAGCCCAAGCTCCTACGAGCAGTACTTC. Its protein is CASSLGSPSSYEQYF.